The 32 T cell receptor beta chains given below trace back to one sample, sequenced in a study of shared clonotypes between healthy human individuals. Repertoires were generated with immunoSEQ multiplex PCR, while TCRdb's copy carries only in-frame clones and drops some. The data contain about 530,000 clones, almost 97% of them singletons. The sequenced material came from naive CD4+ T cells sorted from blood. Subset specified: CD45RA+ positively selected. These TCRs come from a woman in her 30s in good health.

The chain recombines TRBV15 with TRBJ2-3; D is possibly TRBD2 (6 bases). The V and J ends lost 5 bases and 0 bases respectively, with 12 bases between them. The CDR3 loop spans 15 amino acids. Germline V lookup: CDR1 LNHNV, CDR2 YYDKDF (reference sequence). The CDR3 DNA sequence: TGTGCCACCAGCCGAGCGGGCTCTAGCACAGATACGCAGTATTTT. It is translated as CATSRAGSSTDTQYF.

This chain uses TRBV6-6 with TRBJ2-7; tentative D call: TRBD1 (6 bases). This CDR3 comprises 13 residues. The V end was cut by 6 bases, the J end by 2 bases, with 11 bases between. Germline CDR1 reads MNHNY; CDR2 reads SVGAGI (reference sequence). Here the CDR3 DNA reads TGTGCCAGCAGGTCCCGGGACACCTACGAGCAGTACTTC. Translation: CASRSRDTYEQYF.

The chain has TRBV5-1 and TRBJ2-1; 11 bases are a match to TRBD2. The CDR3 loop spans 19 amino acids. V trimming: 2 bases; J trimming: 1 base; junction bases outside the gene matches: 11. Germline V gene data show CDR1 as SGHRS and CDR2 as YFSETQ. The CDR3: CASSLGSGRARGSYNEQFF. DNA of the CDR3: TGCGCCAGCAGCTTAGGTAGCGGGAGGGCCAGGGGATCCTACAATGAGCAGTTCTTC.

V gene TRBV5-1 combines with J gene TRBJ2-1, with D possibly matching TRBD2 (7 bases). The CDR3 covers 16 residues. V was pared by 1 base and J by 10 bases, with 21 bases between. CDR1 is SGHRS and CDR2 is YFSETQ in the germline V gene. The DNA for the CDR3 is TGCGCCAGCAGCTTGATGGCGGGAGCCCTTACAGGGGAGCAGTTCTTC. It codes for CASSLMAGALTGEQFF.

This chain links TRBV5-1 with TRBJ1-2; unclear D gene. The CDR3 sequence is 14 residues long. The germline V gene has CDR1 SGHRS and CDR2 YFSETQ. Trimming stripped 0 bases from V and 0 bases from J, with 6 bases between. The CDR3 sequence: CASSLEGTNYGYTF. In nucleotides, the CDR3 is TGCGCCAGCAGCTTGGAGGGAACTAACTATGGCTACACCTTC.

The V call is TRBV5-1, the J call TRBJ2-7; 7 bases are shared with TRBD2. The CDR3 is made up of 15 amino acids. With V trimmed by 4 bases and J by 1 base, 8 bases remained unmatched. In germline, CDR1 is SGHRS, CDR2 YFSETQ. The CDR3 loop reads CASSLGGDGSYEQYF. The CDR3 region has the DNA TGCGCCAGCAGCCTGGGAGGGGACGGATCCTACGAGCAGTACTTC.

The rearrangement joins TRBV10-3 to TRBJ2-3, with TRBD2 matching 10 bases. The V gene end was trimmed by 6 bases and the J gene end by 2 bases; junction bases not matched to a gene: 11. This CDR3 region has 17 residues. Germline CDR1 ENHRY, CDR2 SYGVKD. The CDR3 sequence: CAIRPIGTSEYTDTQYF. CDR3 coding DNA: TGTGCCATCAGACCAATAGGGACTAGCGAGTACACAGATACGCAGTATTTT.

V gene TRBV7-8 combines with J gene TRBJ2-2, with 9 bases matching TRBD2. The CDR3 loop spans 16 amino acids. Germline loops: CDR1 SGHVS, CDR2 FQNEAQ. Trimming at V came to 3 bases and at J to 1 base, leaving 3 bases not matched to a gene. The CDR3 region is CASSFVAGVNTGELFF. The CDR3 bases are TGTGCCAGCAGCTTCGTAGCGGGAGTGAACACCGGGGAGCTGTTTTTT.

This clone has just a few counts. The gene calls are TRBV10-3 and TRBJ1-5, with D perhaps matching TRBD1 (5 bases). V was pared by 3 bases and J by 7 bases, with 10 bases between. The CDR3 is made up of 13 amino acids. Per germline, CDR1 ENHRY and CDR2 SYGVKD. Here the CDR3 reads CAISDRDDQPQHF. The DNA for the CDR3 is TGTGCCATCAGTGACAGGGATGACCAGCCCCAGCATTTT.

The J gene is TRBJ1-2, the V gene TRBV20-1; D is uncertain. This CDR3 comprises 11 residues. Per the germline V gene, CDR1 is DFQATT and CDR2 is SNEGSKA (reference sequence). Trimming stripped 1 base from V and 7 bases from J, with 7 bases between. CDR3 amino acids: CSARGTAGYTF. The CDR3 nucleotides are TGCAGTGCTAGAGGGACGGCTGGCTACACCTTC.

Written as DNA, the CDR3 is TGTGCCAGCAGTGTGGAGGCGGCCGCCCGCACCGGGGAGCTGTTTTTT. Translation: CASSVEAAARTGELFF. V usage is TRBV2 and J usage is TRBJ2-2; the D gene is possibly TRBD2 (5 bases). Germline-derived CDR1 and CDR2 are SNHLY and FYNNEI. There are 16 residues in the CDR3. V lost 4 bases and J 4 bases, leaving 16 bases between the germline ends.

The chain links TRBV28 to TRBJ2-7; 8 positions match TRBD2. The CDR3 totals 13 residues. The germline gives CDR1 MDHEN, CDR2 SYDVKM. The ends lost 7 bases at V and 4 bases at J; junction bases unmatched: 6. The CDR3 nucleotides read TGTGCCAGCATGAGCGGGAGCACGTACGAGCAGTACTTC. Translating it yields CASMSGSTYEQYF.

The chain carries TRBV25-1 and TRBJ2-7, with TRBD1 matching 9 bases. After removal of 5 bases from V and 5 bases from J, the junction contained 7 bases not matched to a gene. Germline V CDR1 and CDR2: MGHDK, SYGVNS. The CDR3 extends over 14 amino acids. CDR3 protein: CASSRQGDPNEQYF. CDR3 nucleotide sequence: TGTGCCAGCAGTAGACAGGGGGATCCAAACGAGCAGTACTTC.

The chain recombines TRBV5-1 with TRBJ2-1; D remains ambiguous. The V end lost 4 bases, the J end lost 8 bases, and 13 bases lay between the germline ends. CDR1 is SGHRS, CDR2 YFSETQ, per germline. The CDR3 spans 13 residues. The CDR3 protein is CASSVESVDEQFF. The CDR3 DNA sequence: TGCGCCAGCAGCGTCGAAAGTGTAGATGAGCAGTTCTTC.

The rearrangement links TRBV5-4 to TRBJ1-4; TRBD1 is a possible D gene (6 bases). This CDR3 is built from 14 residues. The V end was cut by 7 bases, the J end by 6 bases, with 16 bases between. The germline V gene has CDR1 SGHNT and CDR2 YYREEE (reference sequence). CDR3 nucleotide sequence: TGTGCCAGCGGCCTAGGGGGAATGGATGAAAAACTGTTTTTT. This encodes CASGLGGMDEKLFF.

This chain links TRBV6-1 with TRBJ2-6; D perhaps matches TRBD2 (5 bases). The CDR3 is 15 amino acids. CDR1 and CDR2 from the germline V gene are MNHNS and SASEGT. Trimming took 10 bases from V and 0 from J, leaving 13 bases between them. CDR3 DNA sequence: TGTGCCACCGCCGCCGGAGGCTCTGGGGCCAACGTCCTGACTTTC. Residues: CATAAGGSGANVLTF.

V and J are TRBV5-8 and TRBJ2-3, with a weak D call TRBD1 (6 bases). V lost 0 bases and J lost 0, with 11 bases in between. The CDR3 totals 16 residues. Germline V gives CDR1 SGHTS, CDR2 YDEGEE. The chain's CDR3 is CASSLAGQSSTDTQYF. Written as DNA, the CDR3 is TGTGCCAGCAGCTTGGCTGGACAGTCGAGCACAGATACGCAGTATTTT.

This sequence joins TRBV29-1 and TRBJ2-3; TRBD2 agrees at 12 bases. This CDR3 is built from 14 residues. The V segment lost 4 bases and the J segment 1 base; nucleotides outside the gene matches: 0. Germline values: CDR1 SQVTM, CDR2 ANQGSEA. This CDR3 reads CSVGTSGGTDTQYF. CDR3 nucleotides: TGCAGCGTTGGGACTAGCGGGGGCACAGATACGCAGTATTTT.

The CDR3 region is CASSLDRVSSGANVLTF. CDR3 nucleotides: TGTGCCAGCAGTTTGGACAGGGTGAGCTCTGGGGCCAACGTCCTGACTTTC. The gene calls are TRBV27 and TRBJ2-6; 8 bases agree with TRBD1. V was pared by 3 bases and J by 0 bases, with 4 bases of the junction left unmatched. The CDR3 contains 17 residues. Germline CDR1 and CDR2: MNHEY and SMNVEV (reference sequence).

This rearrangement joins TRBV5-4 to TRBJ1-1, with D possibly TRBD1 on 5 matching bases. This CDR3 region has 14 residues. Germline CDR1 is SGHNT and CDR2 is YYREEE (reference sequence). V was cut by 0 bases and J by 6 bases, with 12 bases left in between. The CDR3 region has the DNA TGTGCCAGCAGCTTGGGACAGAACTCGGCTGAAGCTTTCTTT. Its translation: CASSLGQNSAEAFF.

The V call is TRBV7-9, the J call TRBJ2-2; the match to TRBD2 covers 7 bases. Germline CDR1 reads SEHNR; CDR2 reads FQNEAQ (reference sequence). The junction had 1 base not matched to a gene; V was cut back by 5 bases and J by 1 base. CDR3 size: 14 residues. CDR3 DNA: TGTGCCAGCAGCCCTAGCGGGAACACCGGGGAGCTGTTTTTT. This gives the protein CASSPSGNTGELFF.

The chain joins TRBV5-1 to TRBJ2-5; D is ambiguous. This CDR3 region has 13 residues. CDR1 and CDR2 (germline): SGHRS, YFSETQ. V dropped 0 bases and J dropped 7 bases, with 10 bases sitting between them. The CDR3 is CASSLVGFGTQYF. Here the CDR3 DNA reads TGCGCCAGCAGCTTGGTTGGATTTGGGACCCAGTACTTC.

The gene calls are TRBV6-1 and TRBJ2-3; D might be TRBD2 (5 bases). The CDR3 totals 14 residues. Trimming pared 10 bases from V and 2 bases from J, leaving 16 bases between. The germline gives CDR1 MNHNS, CDR2 SASEGT. The CDR3 is CATRGLHYTDTQYF. CDR3 nucleotides: TGTGCCACCCGCGGACTCCACTACACAGATACGCAGTATTTT.

This chain uses TRBV7-9 with TRBJ1-4, with 8 bases that match TRBD1. Germline V gene lookup returns CDR1 SEHNR and CDR2 FQNEAQ (reference sequence). The CDR3 runs 12 residues. The junction had 3 bases not matched to a gene; V was cut back by 10 bases and J by 5 bases. CDR3 DNA sequence: TGTGCCACGACAGGGGAGAATGAAAAACTGTTTTTT. It translates to CATTGENEKLFF. Based on the CDR3 plus reference TRBV7-9 and TRBJ1-4, the full variable domain is DTGVSQNPRHKITKRGQNVTFRCDPISEHNRLYWYRQTLGQGPEFLTYFQNEAQLEKSRLLSDRFSAERPKGSFSTLEIQRTEQGDSAMYLCATTGENEKLFFGSGTQLSVL.

This chain links TRBV7-2 with TRBJ2-3; 7 bases agree with TRBD2. Germline V gene data show CDR1 as SGHTA and CDR2 as FQGNSA. The CDR3 covers 15 residues. Unmatched junction bases numbered 7, after V lost 5 bases and J lost 2 bases. CDR3 nucleotides: TGTGCCAGCAGCCGCGGGAGTTACTACACAGATACGCAGTATTTT. Translated: CASSRGSYYTDTQYF.

The chain is built from TRBV7-6 and TRBJ2-1, with D perhaps assigned TRBD1 or TRBD2 (6 bases each). CDR1 is SGHVS and CDR2 is FNYEAQ in the germline V gene. Trimming removed 4 bases from V and 1 base from J, with 17 bases in between. The CDR3 is made up of 17 amino acids. The CDR3 bases are TGTGCCAGCAGCTCCCGAGGAGGGGGGCAATCCTACAATGAGCAGTTCTTC. Protein product: CASSSRGGGQSYNEQFF.

The count of this clone is one. At one end the junction does not follow the germline gene, possibly because of a read error. The chain has TRBV5-3 and TRBJ2-5, with D tentatively TRBD1 (6 bases). TRBV5-3 falls under the ORF class, with uncertain function. This CDR3 is 14 amino acids long. CDR3 sequence: CASSYDRTPETQYF. In DNA, the CDR3 is TGTGCCAGCAGCTACGACAGGACCCCGGAGACCCAGTACTTC.

This clone was detected only once. V gene TRBV28 combines with J gene TRBJ1-5; 8 nucleotides match TRBD1. This CDR3 is built from 20 residues. V was clipped by 6 bases and J by 0 bases; unmatched bases: 19. CDR1 is MDHEN and CDR2 is SYDVKM in the germline V gene. CDR3: CASRRAGGGLNLYSNQPQHF. The CDR3 bases are TGTGCCAGCAGGAGAGCAGGGGGCGGGCTTAATCTTTATAGCAATCAGCCCCAGCATTTT.

The V call is TRBV5-1, the J call TRBJ2-5; TRBD1 matches at 8 bases. Germline V lookup: CDR1 SGHRS, CDR2 YFSETQ. The V and J ends lost 4 bases and 4 bases, in that order; junction bases with no gene match: 12. The CDR3 consists of 16 residues. Here the CDR3 DNA reads TGCGCCAGCAGCCAGGACGGACAGGGCGGACGAGAGACCCAGTACTTC. Its protein is CASSQDGQGGRETQYF.

CDR3 DNA: TGCGCCAGCAGCCAAGCGACGCGGGTACCCTACGAGCAGTACTTC. Translating gives CASSQATRVPYEQYF. The genes are TRBV4-1 and TRBJ2-7; maybe TRBD2 (5 bases). CDR3 size: 15 residues. The V gene's germline CDR1 is MGHRA and CDR2 YSYEKL. V lost 1 base, J lost 2 bases, and 12 bases lay in between.

This sequence joins TRBV7-9 and TRBJ1-2, with D perhaps matching TRBD1 (5 bases). Trimming shortened V by 0 bases and J by 8 bases, and 10 bases separated the two germline ends. The CDR3 loop spans 13 amino acids. Germline V CDR1 and CDR2: SEHNR, FQNEAQ (reference sequence). CDR3 sequence reads: CASSLATEQGYTF. The CDR3 region has the DNA TGTGCCAGCAGCTTAGCGACAGAGCAGGGCTACACCTTC.

CDR3 in amino acids: CASSDRGTQETQYF. CDR3 sequence (DNA): TGTGCCAGCAGCGACAGGGGCACCCAAGAGACCCAGTACTTC. The chain couples TRBV2 to TRBJ2-5; 8 bases fit TRBD1. Unmatched junction bases numbered 4, after V lost 6 bases and J lost 1 base. The V gene's germline CDR1 is SNHLY and CDR2 FYNNEI. This CDR3 is built from 14 residues.